These 8 T cell receptor beta chains came from one sample sequenced in a study of blood T cells in healthy people across ages. Together with a sample-barcoded 5' primer, a J-beta primer mix was included in a second PCR lasting 7 to 11 cycles. TCRdb itself ran the 5' RACE reads through MiXCR, one entry per CDR3 protein. This repertoire shows 600,000 or so distinct CDR3 sequences, approximately 30% found once; its top ten account for 15% to 17%. Sequencing used blood. These receptors originate from a woman of 80 years or more in good health.

This clonotype was counted between two and nine times. The chain recombines TRBV30 with TRBJ2-2; D is ambiguous. Germline V lookup: CDR1 GTSNPN, CDR2 SVGIG (reference sequence). The length of the CDR3 is 13 residues. V was shortened by 4 bases and J by 5 bases, with 11 bases between the two germline ends. In nucleotides, the CDR3 is TGTGCCTGGACCGCTCTGAGGACCGGGGAGCTGTTTTTT. Amino acids: CAWTALRTGELFF. Using reference TRBV30 and TRBJ2-2 for the parts outside the CDR3, the full variable domain is SQTIHQWPATLVQPVGSPLSLECTVEGTSNPNLYWYRQAAGRGLQLLFYSVGIGQISSEVPQNLSASRPQDRQFILSSKKLLLSDSGFYLCAWTALRTGELFFGEGSRLTVL.

This clonotype was detected many times. This sequence joins TRBV6-6 and TRBJ2-7; a possible D gene is TRBD1 (5 bases). Germline V gene lookup returns CDR1 MNHNY and CDR2 SVGAGI (reference sequence). This CDR3 has 11 residues. Trimming removed 5 bases from V and 6 bases from J, with 8 bases in between. The CDR3 DNA reads as TGTGCCAGCAGTGACAGCCTCGAGCAGTACTTC. As protein: CASSDSLEQYF.

This clonotype was picked up many times. The chain couples TRBV14 to TRBJ2-5, with D perhaps assigned TRBD1 or TRBD2 (6 bases each). With 0 bases removed from V and 7 bases from J, the gap between germline ends came to 21 bases. The CDR3 is 17 residues long. The germline gives CDR1 SGHDN, CDR2 FVKESK. As DNA, the CDR3 is TGTGCCAGCAGCCAAGAACTAGCTACGCCCCTAGGGGGGACCCAGTACTTC. Translated, it gives CASSQELATPLGGTQYF.

This clonotype showed up just a few times. A much larger clone sits a single nucleotide away, making a read error possible. The chain employs TRBV7-9 and TRBJ1-2, with D unresolved. CDR1 SEHNR and CDR2 FQNEAQ come from the germline V gene (reference sequence). The length of the CDR3 is 11 residues. V was cut by 7 bases and J by 8 bases, with 11 bases left in between. The chain's CDR3 is CASTLRGGYTF. In nucleotides, the CDR3 is TGTGCCAGCACTCTGCGCGGGGGCTACACCTTC.

As for this clonotype: Being one base from a much bigger clone, this may be a read error. The genes are TRBV20-1 and TRBJ2-1; possible D gene TRBD2, 6 bases. CDR3 length: 14 amino acids. Trimming took 3 bases from V and 7 from J, leaving 16 bases between them. Germline CDR1 is DFQATT and CDR2 is SNEGSKA (reference sequence). This CDR3 reads CSARGGLGINEQFF. The CDR3 DNA is TGCAGTGCTAGGGGGGGTCTAGGAATAAATGAGCAGTTCTTC.

This clonotype was detected a few times. The chain couples TRBV5-1 to TRBJ2-1, with a possible D match to TRBD2 (7 bases). V dropped 0 bases and J dropped 1 base, with 11 bases sitting between them. The germline CDR1 and CDR2 sequences are SGHRS and YFSETQ. The CDR3 has 16 residues. Written as DNA, the CDR3 is TGCGCCAGCAGCTTGGTCGGGGGGACATCCTACAATGAGCAGTTCTTC. It encodes CASSLVGGTSYNEQFF.

This clonotype was recorded at least ten times. V is TRBV20-1 and J is TRBJ1-2; D may be TRBD1 (6 bases). This CDR3 has 14 amino acids. In germline, CDR1 is DFQATT, CDR2 SNEGSKA (reference sequence). V dropped 0 bases and J dropped 4 bases, with 12 bases sitting between them. The CDR3, as DNA: TGCAGTGCTAGAGATGGGGGCATGATCTATGGCTACACCTTC. Translation: CSARDGGMIYGYTF.

This clonotype was observed a few times. The rearrangement uses TRBV6-6 and TRBJ1-1, with D hard to call. V lost 5 bases and J 5 bases, leaving 3 bases between the germline ends. The CDR3 extends over 10 amino acids. Germline V lookup: CDR1 MNHNY, CDR2 SVGAGI (reference sequence). Written as DNA, the CDR3 is TGTGCCAGCAGTGGGACTGAAGCTTTCTTT. This encodes CASSGTEAFF.